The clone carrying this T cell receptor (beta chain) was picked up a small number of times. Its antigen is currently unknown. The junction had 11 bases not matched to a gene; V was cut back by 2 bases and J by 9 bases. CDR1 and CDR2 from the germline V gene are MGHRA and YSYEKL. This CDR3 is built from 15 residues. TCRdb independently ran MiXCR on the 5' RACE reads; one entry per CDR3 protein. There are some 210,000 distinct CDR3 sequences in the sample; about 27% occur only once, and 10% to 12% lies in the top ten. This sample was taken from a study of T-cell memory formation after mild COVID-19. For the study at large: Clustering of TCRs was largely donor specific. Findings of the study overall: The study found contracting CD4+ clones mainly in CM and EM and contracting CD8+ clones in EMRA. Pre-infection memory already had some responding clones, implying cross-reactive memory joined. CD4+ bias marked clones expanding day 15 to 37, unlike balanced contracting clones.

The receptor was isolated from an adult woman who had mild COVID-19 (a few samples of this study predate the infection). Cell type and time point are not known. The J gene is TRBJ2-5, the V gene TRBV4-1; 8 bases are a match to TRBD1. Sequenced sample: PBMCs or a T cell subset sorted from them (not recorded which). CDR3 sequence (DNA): TGCGCCAGCAGCCAACGCGGACAGGGCGAGTGGTCCCAGTACTTC. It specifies CASSQRGQGEWSQYF.